This T cell receptor beta chain was recorded in a study of low-dose radiotherapy and immunotherapy resistance in tumors. This clonotype appeared many times. The CDR3 has 14 amino acids. Trimming at V came to 7 bases and at J to 5 bases, leaving 8 bases not matched to a gene. CDR1 DFQATT and CDR2 SNEGSKA come from the germline V gene (reference sequence). With a V-primer adapter and a constant-region primer, TCRs were amplified for approximately 19 PCR cycles. TCRdb fed the reads into MiXCR, producing one record per CDR3 protein. The table has under 60,000 distinct CDR3 sequences, approximately 33% seen once; the top ten hold around 8%. Time point defined: after trial treatment. Described treatment: LDRT plus nivolumab, ipilimumab, low-dose cyclophosphamide and aspirin (RACIN trial).

The chain employs TRBV20-1 and TRBJ2-1, with 10 bases aligning to TRBD2. The input for sequencing was PBMCs, taken after low-dose radiotherapy plus immunotherapy. This receptor was identified in a male donor with rectosigmoid adenocarcinoma. CDR3 DNA: TGCAGTGGGGGGGGACTAGCGCCGAACAATGAGCAGTTCTTC. The encoded protein is CSGGGLAPNNEQFF.